Shown below are 16 T cell receptor beta chains from a single sample sequenced in a study of HIV-infected patients and healthy controls. All unsorted peripheral T cells were captured because whole blood was used without fractionation. cDNA was made from around 0.45 ug RNA using alpha and beta constant primers. Separate chain-specific third strand synthesis with multiplexing indices produced the alpha and beta libraries. From the 5' RACE reads, TCRdb called clonotypes with MiXCR, one entry per CDR3 protein. The sample contains about 9,300 distinct CDR3 sequences, roughly 6.1% of which appear only once. Sequences were obtained from blood. These receptors came from an adult in good health.

This clonotype was found many times. This chain joins TRBV30 and TRBJ1-2; D uncertain. CDR3 length: 12 residues. The ends were cut back, 0 bases at V and 4 bases at J, with 6 bases in the middle. Per germline, CDR1 GTSNPN and CDR2 SVGIG (reference sequence). CDR3 loop: CAWSVGAYGYTF. As DNA, the CDR3 is TGTGCCTGGAGTGTAGGCGCCTATGGCTACACCTTC.

The chain uses TRBV19 and TRBJ2-2, with 14 bases aligning to TRBD2. V gave up 6 bases and J gave up 5 bases; unmatched junction bases: 14. Germline loops: CDR1 LNHDA, CDR2 SQIVND (reference sequence). This CDR3 has 19 residues. The CDR3 loop is CASRPGTSGSIVVTGELFF. Written as DNA, the CDR3 is TGTGCCAGTAGACCCGGGACTAGCGGGAGTATAGTCGTGACCGGGGAGCTGTTTTTT.

By share of the sample, this clonotype is medium-sized. The chain uses TRBV6-6 and TRBJ2-1, with a possible D match to TRBD2 (6 bases). Germline V lookup: CDR1 MNHNY, CDR2 SVGAGI (reference sequence). Trimming removed 1 base from V and 1 base from J, with 11 bases in between. The CDR3 length is 16 residues. DNA of the CDR3: TGTGCCAGCAGTTACTGGGTTAGCGGATCCTACAATGAGCAGTTCTTC. Its translation is CASSYWVSGSYNEQFF.

This chain links TRBV6-6 with TRBJ2-7; TRBD1 or TRBD2 may be the D gene (6 bases each). The V gene's germline CDR1 is MNHNY and CDR2 SVGAGI (reference sequence). Trimming removed 4 bases at V and 3 bases at J, with 16 bases between. The CDR3 contains 15 residues. The DNA for the CDR3 is TGTGCCAGCAGTTTTTATATCGGGGGCGGCTACGAGCAGTACTTC. This encodes CASSFYIGGGYEQYF.

In its sample, this clonotype ranks as medium-sized. The rearrangement joins TRBV14 to TRBJ1-6; D is undetermined. The CDR3 has 12 amino acids. Between the trimmed V and J ends, which lost 9 bases and 7 bases, there was a span of 10 bases. From germline, CDR1 is SGHDN and CDR2 FVKESK. The DNA of the CDR3 is TGTGCCAGTCGGGGAATGAATTCACCCCTCCACTTT. As protein: CASRGMNSPLHF.

This clonotype is classed as medium-sized. The rearrangement links TRBV7-3 to TRBJ2-3; D is uncertain. The CDR3 sequence is 15 residues long. CDR1 is SGHTA and CDR2 is FQGTGA in the germline V gene. V shed 2 bases and J shed 0 bases, with 9 bases lying between them. The CDR3 DNA reads TGTGCCAGCAGCTTAGCCTCAATCAGCACAGATACGCAGTATTTT. Translation gives CASSLASISTDTQYF.

This clonotype ranks as medium-sized. This chain uses TRBV5-5 with TRBJ2-2; TRBD1 is a possible D gene (6 bases). The CDR3 totals 15 residues. Trimming left V 0 bases short and J 7 bases short, with 13 bases between. CDR1 is SGHKS, CDR2 YYEKEE, per germline (reference sequence). The CDR3 sequence is CASSLDTGLNGELFF. For the CDR3, the DNA is TGTGCCAGCAGCTTGGATACAGGGCTTAACGGGGAGCTGTTTTTT. The variable domain in full, with the rest retrieved from reference TRBV5-5 and TRBJ2-2, is DAGVTQSPTHLIKTRGQQVTLRCSPISGHKSVSWYQQVLGQGPQFIFQYYEKEERGRGNFPDRFSARQFPNYSSELNVNALLLGDSALYLCASSLDTGLNGELFFGEGSRLTVL.

This clonotype occurred many times. The chain uses TRBV7-3 and TRBJ2-7; D remains ambiguous. Germline assignment: CDR1 SGHTA and CDR2 FQGTGA. The germline V and J ends were trimmed by 1 base and 10 bases, with 14 bases remaining between them. The CDR3 runs to 13 residues. CDR3 residues: CASSLILGSEQYF. The CDR3 DNA follows: TGTGCCAGCAGCTTAATTTTGGGGTCGGAACAGTACTTC.

The rearrangement links TRBV5-5 to TRBJ1-1, with D possibly TRBD1 on 6 matching bases. The V gene lost 5 bases and the J gene lost 5 bases, with 25 bases spanning the gap. This CDR3 comprises 17 residues. CDR1 and CDR2 (germline): SGHKS, YYEKEE (reference sequence). Here the CDR3 reads CASSFSGAGNLRTEAFF. The CDR3 DNA sequence: TGTGCCAGCAGTTTCTCAGGGGCAGGGAACCTCAGAACTGAAGCTTTCTTT. Using reference TRBV5-5 and TRBJ1-1 for the parts outside the CDR3, the full variable domain is DAGVTQSPTHLIKTRGQQVTLRCSPISGHKSVSWYQQVLGQGPQFIFQYYEKEERGRGNFPDRFSARQFPNYSSELNVNALLLGDSALYLCASSFSGAGNLRTEAFFGQGTRLTVV.

This clonotype is labeled as medium-sized. The chain combines TRBV29-1 with TRBJ1-1; D is unclear. Trimming cost V 4 bases and J 0 bases, with 9 bases left between them. CDR1 and CDR2 from the germline V gene are SQVTM and ANQGSEA. This CDR3 region has 13 residues. CDR3 region: CSVVRSLNTEAFF. The DNA for the CDR3 is TGCAGCGTTGTGCGCAGTTTGAACACTGAAGCTTTCTTT.

This clonotype was found many times. V is TRBV20-1 and J is TRBJ2-5; 10 bases are shared with TRBD2. V gave up 4 bases and J gave up 3 bases; unmatched junction bases: 5. The CDR3 length is 14 residues. The germline CDR1 and CDR2 sequences are DFQATT and SNEGSKA (reference sequence). The CDR3 sequence is CSATPGTSEETQYF. Written as DNA, the CDR3 is TGCAGTGCTACCCCTGGGACTAGCGAAGAGACCCAGTACTTC.

This clonotype was counted a few times. The chain couples TRBV5-4 to TRBJ2-2; no definite D call. This CDR3 is 16 amino acids long. CDR1 is SGHNT and CDR2 is YYREEE in the germline V gene (reference sequence). Trimming cost V 4 bases and J 3 bases, with 16 bases left between them. The CDR3 reads CASSAISRAHTGELFF. Here the CDR3 DNA reads TGTGCCAGCAGCGCCATCTCTCGGGCCCACACCGGGGAGCTGTTTTTT.

Ten or more counts support this clonotype. The V gene is TRBV25-1, the J gene TRBJ1-2; D possibly corresponds to TRBD1 (6 bases). CDR1 and CDR2 (germline): MGHDK, SYGVNS. This CDR3 has 14 residues. Trimming took 0 bases from V and 5 from J, leaving 10 bases between them. CDR3 nucleotide sequence: TGTGCCAGCAGTGAATATGCAGGGGTTTATGGCTACACCTTC. This encodes CASSEYAGVYGYTF.

Relative to its sample, this clonotype is medium-sized. The V gene is TRBV2, the J gene TRBJ1-1; D remains ambiguous. The ends were cut back, 6 bases at V and 1 base at J, with 9 bases in the middle. The CDR3 contains 13 residues. Germline-derived CDR1 and CDR2 are SNHLY and FYNNEI. CDR3 coding DNA: TGTGCCAGCAGAGAGTGGGGGAACACTGAAGCTTTCTTT. This gives the protein CASREWGNTEAFF. Supplemented by reference TRBV2 and TRBJ1-1, the full variable domain reads EPEVTQTPSHQVTQMGQEVILRCVPISNHLYFYWYRQILGQKVEFLVSFYNNEISEKSEIFDDQFSVERPDGSNFTLKIRSTKLEDSAMYFCASREWGNTEAFFGQGTRLTVV.

V and J are TRBV28 and TRBJ2-7; possibly TRBD1 for D (6 bases). CDR3 length: 13 amino acids. V was clipped by 6 bases and J by 6 bases, with 15 bases between them. The germline V gene has CDR1 MDHEN and CDR2 SYDVKM. The CDR3 bases are TGTGCCAGCAGGACCGGGACACAGGGCGAGCAGTACTTC. Protein product: CASRTGTQGEQYF.

CDR3 sequence (DNA): TGCAGTGCTAGAGGGGTGGTGGGAGGGTTCGGGAGAGAGCAGTTCTTC. Amino acid sequence: CSARGVVGGFGREQFF. The chain joins TRBV20-1 to TRBJ2-1, with 7 nucleotides matching TRBD2. The CDR3 extends over 16 amino acids. With 1 base clipped from V and 10 bases from J, the junction kept 16 bases outside the gene matches. CDR1 and CDR2 from the germline V gene are DFQATT and SNEGSKA (reference sequence).